This T cell receptor beta chain is drawn from a study of patients and donors after allogeneic stem cell transplantation. TCRdb fed the RT-PCR reads into MiXCR, producing one record per CDR3 protein. The sample carries 90,000 to 120,000 distinct CDR3 sequences, over 30% recorded once. Germline V gene sequence: CDR1 KGHDR, CDR2 SFDVKD. Trimming cost V 3 bases and J 8 bases, with 9 bases left between them. The CDR3 loop spans 12 amino acids. The V gene is TRBV24-1, the J gene TRBJ1-2, with D possibly TRBD1 on 5 matching bases. The sequence was obtained from a human donor who was either an allogeneic HSCT recipient or a stem cell or donor lymphocyte infusion donor (not recorded which). It is not recorded whose cells these are; they may come from a transplant donor. The sequencing sample was made of blood, either unsorted or a sorted T cell fraction (not recorded which). The CDR3 region is CATSDPGRGYTF. In DNA form, the CDR3 reads TGTGCCACCAGTGATCCAGGGCGGGGCTACACCTTC.